One T cell receptor (beta chain) is described in this entry. Its antigen specificity is not known. Per-nucleotide qualities are absent, and no much larger clonotype sits a single base away. This specimen comes from a study of neoadjuvant nivolumab and ipilimumab in lung cancer (dated by TCRdb to the early 2020s). The study in broad terms: Nivolumab was administered intravenously at 3 mg/kg on days 1, 15 and 29, and in the combination arm ipilimumab 1 mg/kg was added on day 1 only. Matched pretherapy and resected tumor pairs were analyzed for seven patients, of whom four received nivolumab and three received nivolumab plus ipilimumab. For each study arm, the primary endpoint of the trial was the rate of major pathologic response (MPR) in the intention-to-treat population. A total of just under 45 patients with operable NSCLC were treated in the trial, with approximately 23 randomized to nivolumab monotherapy and about 20 randomized to nivolumab plus ipilimumab. TCR repertoires were compared between pretherapy (baseline) peripheral blood and tumors resected at surgery after neoadjuvant immune checkpoint blockade. Results the study describes overall, beyond this receptor: No significant correlation was found between TCR clonality and pathologic tumor regression, and only one major-pathologic-response sample was available for the clonality analysis. A positive correlation was observed between pretherapy blood TCR richness and richness in tumors resected after neoadjuvant therapy (Spearman R ~ 0.8). From pretherapy to surgery, tumor T-cell richness and clonality went up in three of three dual-therapy tumors, versus only two of four nivolumab-treated tumors. TCR sequencing was performed in a small number of samples. TCR richness and clonality were greater in resected tumors than in tumor-adjacent uninvolved lung, and increases were seen in more dual-therapy-treated tumors.

The CDR3 starts with the cysteine, ends with the phenylalanine, and has 16 residues. Left in the record is the CDR3 DNA by itself, 48 bases read in frame from the first base. CDR1 and CDR2, looked up from the germline V gene, are MNHEY and SVGAGI. Trimming at the junction amounts to 0 bases on V and 0 bases on J, and the germline ends lie 9 bases apart. Library preparation was by the immunoSEQ multiplex PCR assay. The paper's data handling went like this. Repertoires were summarized by richness and clonality, and significantly expanded and contracted clones were identified between pre- and post-therapy samples. TCRdb took this table from immuneACCESS and kept in-frame rearrangements with V and J called. Such tables lack part of the clones; where checked against another copy, unresolved V genes explain under half of the gap, and the rest is unexplained. The DNA gave D and trimming, while V, J and clone size come from that table. The sample records approximately 12,000 clones, nearly 70% of which are singletons. Roughly 24% of the sample lies in the top ten.

This sample's time point label indicates: at surgical resection after neoadjuvant nivolumab +/- ipilimumab. The samples were obtained from NEOSTAR, a phase 2 randomized trial that tested neoadjuvant nivolumab or nivolumab plus ipilimumab, followed by surgery, in operable NSCLC. The source was peripheral blood, collected after neoadjuvant nivolumab, alone or with ipilimumab, at or shortly before surgery. The sequence is built from TRBV6-5 and TRBJ2-1; the D gene lacks a confident call. The TCR was taken from an adult with non-small cell lung cancer. This receptor carries the CDR3 CASSYSSQFSYNEQFF. The nucleotides are TGTGCCAGCAGTTACTCTTCGCAGTTCTCCTACAATGAGCAGTTCTTC.